The 15 T cell receptor beta chains presented below share a single source sample, sequenced in a study of T cell repertoires and HLA-DP antigens. No antigen has been assigned to these receptors. The protocol was immunoSEQ multiplex PCR, while the TCRdb copy is restricted to in-frame clones and leaves out a portion. The sample contains almost 90,000 clones, about nine tenths of which appear only once. The sample taken for sequencing was CD4+ T cells from PBMCs. These receptor sequences come from a man aged 45-65 years in good health and CMV-seronegative.

J is TRBJ1-1 and V is TRBV5-1; D is ambiguous. The CDR3 has 14 residues. Germline V CDR1 and CDR2: SGHRS, YFSETQ. V lost 4 bases and J lost 3, with 13 bases in between. The CDR3: CASSIGQSHTEAFF. Here the CDR3 DNA reads TGCGCCAGCAGCATCGGCCAGTCACACACTGAAGCTTTCTTT.

V is TRBV5-4 and J is TRBJ2-5; TRBD2 might be the D (5 bases). Germline-derived CDR1 and CDR2 are SGHNT and YYREEE (reference sequence). V gave up 0 bases and J gave up 2 bases, with 14 bases separating them. The CDR3 loop spans 16 amino acids. The CDR3 DNA reads as TGTGCCAGCAGCTTGGTAAATTCCGGAGGTCAAGAGACCCAGTACTTC. Protein product: CASSLVNSGGQETQYF.

The J gene is TRBJ1-5, the V gene TRBV21-1. TRBV21-1 constitutes a pseudogene. The CDR3 length is 14 residues. For the CDR3, the DNA is TGTGCCAGCAGCAAAGGGGAAGGGAATCAGCCCCAGCATTTT. Amino acid sequence: CASSKGEGNQPQHF.

The V call is TRBV21-1, the J call TRBJ2-7. TRBV21-1 counts as a pseudogene. This CDR3 spans 16 amino acids. The CDR3 DNA follows: TGTGCCAGCAGCAAAGTTGGGCTCCCATACAGCGACGAGCAGTACTTC. It yields the protein CASSKVGLPYSDEQYF.

This chain uses TRBV5-4 with TRBJ2-5; no clear D gene. V dropped 4 bases and J dropped 2 bases, with 9 bases sitting between them. Germline-derived CDR1 and CDR2 are SGHNT and YYREEE (reference sequence). The CDR3 consists of 13 residues. The CDR3 region is CASSPLAQETQYF. The CDR3 DNA reads TGTGCCAGCAGCCCATTGGCGCAAGAGACCCAGTACTTC. The full variable domain, in which reference TRBV5-4 and TRBJ2-5 provide the parts outside the CDR3, is ETGVTQSPTHLIKTRGQQVTLRCSSQSGHNTVSWYQQALGQGPQFIFQYYREEENGRGNFPPRFSGLQFPNYSSELNVNALELDDSALYLCASSPLAQETQYFGPGTRLLVL.

This chain connects TRBV11-2 to TRBJ2-1, with unresolved D. Germline-derived CDR1 and CDR2 are SGHAT and FQNNGV. The CDR3 is 14 amino acids. The V and J ends lost 0 bases and 9 bases respectively, with 12 bases between them. For the CDR3, the DNA is TGTGCCAGCAGCTTAGATAAGGGTTCGGGTGAGCAGTTCTTC. Protein product: CASSLDKGSGEQFF.

The chain uses TRBV7-3 and TRBJ1-1, with D maybe TRBD1 (5 bases). Trimming shortened V by 8 bases and J by 3 bases, and 13 bases separated the two germline ends. The CDR3 consists of 13 residues. Germline CDR1 and CDR2: SGHTA and FQGTGA. The CDR3: CASGRVRDTEAFF. In DNA, the CDR3 is TGTGCCAGCGGGAGGGTCAGGGACACTGAAGCTTTCTTT.

The rearrangement uses TRBV10-1 and TRBJ2-5; TRBD2 agrees at 7 bases. CDR3 length: 16 amino acids. The V gene end was trimmed by 10 bases and the J gene end by 8 bases; junction bases not matched to a gene: 22. Germline V gene data show CDR1 as WNHNN and CDR2 as SYGVQD (reference sequence). The CDR3 loop is CAIRLVRSGESETQYF. DNA of the CDR3: TGCGCCATCCGACTTGTGAGGAGCGGGGAATCGGAAACCCAGTACTTC.

The chain recombines TRBV5-4 with TRBJ1-1; D is ambiguous. In germline, CDR1 is SGHNT, CDR2 YYREEE (reference sequence). The ends were cut back, 2 bases at V and 1 base at J, with 6 bases in the middle. The CDR3 runs 13 residues. The CDR3 here is CASSLDTNTEAFF. The CDR3 DNA is TGTGCCAGCAGCTTAGACACGAACACTGAAGCTTTCTTT.

This sequence joins TRBV30 and TRBJ2-3; 8 bases agree with TRBD1. The V and J ends lost 3 bases and 3 bases, in that order; junction bases with no gene match: 11. This CDR3 is built from 16 residues. CDR1 is GTSNPN and CDR2 is SVGIG in the germline V gene (reference sequence). Here the CDR3 DNA reads TGTGCCTGGAGAACAGGGGGTTCGGCGAGGACAGATACGCAGTATTTT. This gives the protein CAWRTGGSARTDTQYF. The full variable domain, rest sourced from reference TRBV30 and TRBJ2-3, is SQTIHQWPATLVQPVGSPLSLECTVEGTSNPNLYWYRQAAGRGLQLLFYSVGIGQISSEVPQNLSASRPQDRQFILSSKKLLLSDSGFYLCAWRTGGSARTDTQYFGPGTRLTVL.

The chain recombines TRBV7-2 with TRBJ1-5, with D unclear. CDR3 length equals 13 residues. The germline gives CDR1 SGHTA, CDR2 FQGNSA. Trimming left V 5 bases short and J 5 bases short, with 10 bases between. CDR3 nucleotide sequence: TGTGCCAGCAGCCCGGCCCTTCATCAGCCCCAGCATTTT. Translated, it gives CASSPALHQPQHF.

The rearrangement links TRBV9 to TRBJ2-4; D possibly corresponds to TRBD2 (6 bases). From germline, CDR1 is SGDLS and CDR2 YYNGEE. Trimming removed 3 bases at V and 3 bases at J, with 10 bases between. The CDR3 is made up of 14 amino acids. The CDR3 region is CASSGGLYKNIQYF. The DNA of the CDR3 is TGTGCCAGCAGCGGGGGACTTTACAAAAACATTCAGTACTTC.

As concerns this clone: This sample includes further DNA sequences coding for the same CDR3. This chain uses TRBV18 with TRBJ2-3; 13 nucleotides line up with TRBD2. CDR3 size: 16 residues. Looked up from germline, CDR1 is KGHSH and CDR2 is LQKENI. The ends lost 3 bases at V and 6 bases at J; junction bases unmatched: 6. CDR3 in DNA: TGTGCCAGCTCACCTAAACTAGCGGGGGGGCCCGATACGCAGTATTTT. Protein: CASSPKLAGGPDTQYF.

The V gene is TRBV29-1, the J gene TRBJ2-7; D is unresolved. V was shortened by 2 bases and J by 3 bases, with 5 bases between the two germline ends. Germline V gene data show CDR1 as SQVTM and CDR2 as ANQGSEA. The CDR3 is 11 residues long. Written as DNA, the CDR3 is TGCAGCGTTGAAAGGGACTACGAGCAGTACTTC. This translates into CSVERDYEQYF.

The rearrangement uses TRBV7-2 and TRBJ2-3; TRBD1 or TRBD2 may be the D gene (6 bases each). This CDR3 contains 15 residues. V was shortened by 5 bases and J by 6 bases, with 18 bases between the two germline ends. Germline CDR1 is SGHTA and CDR2 is FQGNSA. The CDR3: CASSRTSGAVDTQYF. CDR3 DNA: TGTGCCAGCAGCCGAACCTCGGGGGCCGTCGATACGCAGTATTTT.